This T cell receptor beta chain is drawn from a study of cytomegalovirus exposure and HLA in healthy donors. PCR employed 60 Vbeta and 13 Jbeta primers. Clones were sequenced by immunoSEQ multiplex PCR, and TCRdb holds only the in-frame ones, with some missing. The sample lists around 150,000 clones, roughly 80% occurring once. General study results and limits: Among TCR beta chains, those listed as cytomegalovirus-associated numbered roughly 150.

As regards this clone: Its antigen is not identified.

The source is a man between 40 and 49 years old in good health and CMV-seropositive. The sample was PBMCs.

CDR3 DNA: TGTGCCAGCAGCTCCAACAGGGCCGTTTCACCCCTCCACTTT. Protein product: CASSSNRAVSPLHF. The gene calls are TRBV7-9 and TRBJ1-6, with D tentatively TRBD1 (6 bases). This CDR3 contains 14 residues. Germline V gene data show CDR1 as SEHNR and CDR2 as FQNEAQ (reference sequence). V was clipped by 4 bases and J by 9 bases, with 13 bases between them.